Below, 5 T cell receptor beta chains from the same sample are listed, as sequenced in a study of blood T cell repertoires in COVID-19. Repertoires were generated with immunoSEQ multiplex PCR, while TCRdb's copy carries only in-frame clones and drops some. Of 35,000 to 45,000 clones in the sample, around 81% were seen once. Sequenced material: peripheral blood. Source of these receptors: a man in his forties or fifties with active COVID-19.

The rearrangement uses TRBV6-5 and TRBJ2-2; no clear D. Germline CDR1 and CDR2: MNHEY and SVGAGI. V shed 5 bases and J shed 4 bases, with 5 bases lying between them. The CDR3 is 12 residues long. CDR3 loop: CASSRSTGELFF. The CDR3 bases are TGTGCCAGCAGTAGGAGCACCGGGGAGCTGTTTTTT.

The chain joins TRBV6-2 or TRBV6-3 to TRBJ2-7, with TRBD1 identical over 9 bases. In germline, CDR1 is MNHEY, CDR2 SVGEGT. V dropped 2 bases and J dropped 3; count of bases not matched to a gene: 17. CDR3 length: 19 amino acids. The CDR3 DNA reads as TGTGCCAGCAGTTACCCCTTAGGGAGCCCGCGGACAGGGGTCTACGAGCAGTACTTC. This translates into CASSYPLGSPRTGVYEQYF.

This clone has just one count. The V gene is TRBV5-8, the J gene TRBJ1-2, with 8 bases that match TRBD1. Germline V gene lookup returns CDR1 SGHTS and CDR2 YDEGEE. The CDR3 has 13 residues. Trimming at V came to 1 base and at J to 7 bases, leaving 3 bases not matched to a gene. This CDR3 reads CASSLIGQGGYTF. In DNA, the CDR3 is TGTGCCAGCAGCTTGATAGGACAGGGTGGCTACACCTTC.

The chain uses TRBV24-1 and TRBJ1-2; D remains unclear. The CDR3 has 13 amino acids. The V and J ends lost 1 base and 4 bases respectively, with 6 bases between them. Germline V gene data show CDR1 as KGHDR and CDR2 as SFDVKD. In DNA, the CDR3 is TGTGCCACCAGTGATTTTCAGTTCTATGGCTACACCTTC. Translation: CATSDFQFYGYTF.

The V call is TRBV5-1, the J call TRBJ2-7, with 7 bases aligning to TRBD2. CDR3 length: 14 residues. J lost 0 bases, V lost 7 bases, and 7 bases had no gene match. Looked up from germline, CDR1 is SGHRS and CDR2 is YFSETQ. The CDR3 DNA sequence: TGCGCCAGCGCCCGGGGGGACTACTCCTACGAGCAGTACTTC. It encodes CASARGDYSYEQYF.